Each of the 6 T cell receptor beta chains below was sequenced from the same sample in a study of blood T cell repertoires in COVID-19. The protocol was immunoSEQ multiplex PCR, while the TCRdb copy is restricted to in-frame clones and leaves out a portion. The sample has around 30,000 clones, 65% to 90% seen once; the top ten hold approximately 24%. What was sequenced was peripheral blood. The receptors originated from a human donor in a cohort sampled during active COVID-19.

V and J are TRBV3-1 (or the pseudogene TRBV3-2) and TRBJ2-1, with 8 positions matching TRBD2. CDR1 LGHDT and CDR2 YNNKEL come from the germline V gene (reference sequence). The CDR3 spans 13 residues. The J segment lost 2 bases and the V segment lost 6 bases, leaving 0 bases of the junction unmatched. For the CDR3, the DNA is TGTGCCAGCAGACTAGCGGCCTACAATGAGCAGTTCTTC. Its protein product is CASRLAAYNEQFF.

In this sample, this clone turned up once. CDR3 sequence reads: CASSPTSGRARNEQFF. Written as DNA, the CDR3 is TGCGCCAGCAGCCCCACTAGCGGGAGGGCCCGGAATGAGCAGTTCTTC. This chain joins TRBV5-1 and TRBJ2-1, with 13 bases aligning to TRBD2. In germline, CDR1 is SGHRS, CDR2 YFSETQ. Losses at the gene ends were 4 bases for V and 7 bases for J; bases not matched to a gene: 8. CDR3 size: 16 residues.

The genes are TRBV14 and TRBJ2-4, with TRBD2 matching 14 bases. This CDR3 has 20 residues. Looked up from germline, CDR1 is SGHDN and CDR2 is FVKESK. Trimming cost V 3 bases and J 0 bases; bases outside gene matches: 10. The CDR3 nucleotides are TGTGCCAGCAGCCATGGTGGGACTAGCGGGGGAACAACAGCCAAAAACATTCAGTACTTC. Protein: CASSHGGTSGGTTAKNIQYF. The full variable domain, completed using reference TRBV14 and TRBJ2-4, is EAGVTQFPSHSVIEKGQTVTLRCDPISGHDNLYWYRRVMGKEIKFLLHFVKESKQDESGMPNNRFLAERTGGTYSTLKVQPAELEDSGVYFCASSHGGTSGGTTAKNIQYFGAGTRLSVL.

This clone was detected only once. The rearrangement links TRBV27 to TRBJ2-7; no firm D call. Trimming took off 6 bases at V and 0 bases at J, with 12 bases between the two ends. Germline V gives CDR1 MNHEY, CDR2 SMNVEV (reference sequence). This CDR3 is 14 amino acids long. The CDR3 loop is CASSLQASSYEQYF. In nucleotides, the CDR3 is TGTGCCAGCAGCCTCCAAGCTAGCTCCTACGAGCAGTACTTC.

The V call is TRBV10-3, the J call TRBJ1-2, with D possibly being TRBD1 (6 bases). V shed 10 bases and J shed 8 bases, with 17 bases lying between them. CDR3 size: 12 residues. Germline values: CDR1 ENHRY, CDR2 SYGVKD. The CDR3: CATKIQGKGYTF. Written as DNA, the CDR3 is TGTGCCACCAAAATCCAGGGGAAAGGCTACACCTTC.

Only one count was recorded for this clone. The genes are TRBV14 and TRBJ1-1, with D possibly matching TRBD1 (6 bases). Germline CDR1 reads SGHDN; CDR2 reads FVKESK. Trimming stripped 4 bases from V and 2 bases from J, with 17 bases between. This CDR3 is built from 16 residues. The CDR3 nucleotides read TGTGCCAGCAGCCTCGTTCCAGGACAGCCAAACACTGAAGCTTTCTTT. It is translated as CASSLVPGQPNTEAFF.